These T cell receptor beta chains were read from a single sample in a study of follicular helper T cells after annual influenza vaccination. Using immunoSEQ multiplex PCR, the repertoire was profiled, and TCRdb retains in-frame clones only, with some absent. This table holds about 10,000 clones, over 70% found once. The starting material was CXCR5+ CD38- circulating T follicular helper cells from blood, obtained on the day of influenza vaccination. All receptors derive from an adult who received the influenza vaccine. Each CDR3 is given with its conserved first and last residue. The order of the fields is clone size, J gene, V gene, CDR3 length, D gene, CDR3 protein, CDR3 DNA. D genes are given only for firm matches. Clone size is stated in some rows and not others, as once, few, many or a class when expanded.

>once|TRBJ2-1|TRBV4-2|15|TRBD1
CASSRQGSASDEQFF
TGTGCCAGCAGCCGACAGGGGTCCGCATCCGATGAGCAGTTCTTC
>-|TRBJ2-3|TRBV28|16|TRBD2
CASSSGLAGETDTQYF
TGTGCCAGCAGTTCCGGGTTAGCGGGGGAGACAGATACGCAGTATTTT
>once|TRBJ1-3|TRBV7-2|15|TRBD1
CASRLTGGSGNTIYF
TGTGCCAGCAGATTGACAGGGGGCTCTGGAAACACCATATATTTT
>-|TRBJ2-5|TRBV7-9|12|TRBD1
CASSPTGATQYF
TGTGCCAGCAGCCCAACAGGGGCGACCCAGTACTTC
>-|TRBJ2-5|TRBV11-2|17|TRBD2
CASSARTSGRALETQYF
TGTGCCAGCAGCGCCCGTACTAGCGGGAGGGCCCTGGAGACCCAGTACTTC
>-|TRBJ2-3|TRBV21-1|18|-
CASSRDSYDGGGSDTQYF
TGTGCCAGCAGCAGAGATTCGTACGACGGGGGTGGGTCAGATACGCAGTATTTT
>-|TRBJ1-4|TRBV7-2|13|TRBD1
CASGDRGNEKLFF
TGTGCCAGCGGGGACAGGGGAAATGAAAAACTGTTTTTT
>-|TRBJ2-2|TRBV30|13|-
CAWSDLGRGELFF
TGTGCCTGGAGTGACCTGGGAAGGGGGGAGCTGTTTTTT
>-|TRBJ1-1|TRBV6-1|14|-
CASSEGVANTEAFF
TGTGCCAGCAGTGAAGGGGTGGCCAACACTGAAGCTTTCTTT
>-|TRBJ1-4|TRBV5-1|13|-
CATRSAANEKLFF
TGCGCCACCCGCTCAGCAGCGAATGAAAAACTGTTTTTT
>-|TRBJ1-1|TRBV7-2|12|-
CASSSGRREAFF
TGTGCCAGCAGTAGTGGACGGAGAGAAGCTTTCTTT
>-|TRBJ2-6|TRBV11-2|13|-
CASSLAGANVLTF
TGTGCCAGCAGCTTAGCAGGGGCCAACGTCCTGACTTTC